The 5 T cell receptor beta chains below were found in one sample sequenced in a study of vaccination effects on CD4 cells after COVID-19. Under the ViraFEST assay, PBMC were stimulated with viral peptide pools so that antigen-specific CD4+ T cells expanded. Sequencing was performed afterwards. Culture proceeded for approximately nine days, and CD4+ T cells were then isolated. All vaccine recipients tested negative for nucleocapsid antibodies and had never contracted SARS-CoV-2 infection. These receptors' antigens are unknown. TCRdb's table, derived via immunoSEQ multiplex PCR, lists solely in-frame clones and lacks some. In the table there are 20,000 to 25,000 clones, around 70% of which are singletons. This specimen was CD4+ T cells from PBMCs cultured with SARS-CoV-2 spike peptides, taken before COVID-19 vaccination. The origin of the receptors is a human donor who received a COVID-19 vaccine.

With regard to this clone: The junction does not match germline at one end; this may be a read error. V is TRBV7-8 and J is TRBJ2-2; no definite D call. The CDR3 runs to 13 residues. Germline V gene data show CDR1 as SGHVS and CDR2 as FQNEAQ. As DNA, the CDR3 is TGTGCCACCAGCCCCCTAAACACCGGGGAGCTGTTTTTT. This translates into CATSPLNTGELFF.

The CDR3 loop reads CASSPRTGILDYGYTF. DNA of the CDR3: TGTGCCAGCAGCCCGAGGACAGGGATTTTGGACTATGGCTACACCTTC. The genes are TRBV3-1 (or the pseudogene TRBV3-2) and TRBJ1-2; TRBD1 matches 8 bases. CDR3 length: 16 residues. The J segment lost 3 bases and the V segment lost 4 bases, leaving 10 bases of the junction unmatched. Germline CDR1 reads LGHDT; CDR2 reads YNNKEL (reference sequence).

The chain employs TRBV27 and TRBJ2-2; D is unresolved. Germline assignment: CDR1 MNHEY and CDR2 SMNVEV (reference sequence). This CDR3 region has 12 residues. V was clipped by 2 bases and J by 6 bases, with 4 bases between them. The CDR3 is CASSLAAGELFF. CDR3 in DNA: TGTGCCAGCAGTTTAGCAGCCGGGGAGCTGTTTTTT.

The chain carries TRBV2 and TRBJ2-4; tentatively, D is TRBD1 (6 bases). Germline V lookup: CDR1 SNHLY, CDR2 FYNNEI. Trimming took 6 bases from V and 0 from J, leaving 12 bases between them. The CDR3 spans 15 residues. The CDR3 DNA reads TGTGCCAGCAGCCCTGGACAGTTAGCCAAAAACATTCAGTACTTC. Its translation: CASSPGQLAKNIQYF.

V usage is TRBV6-5 and J usage is TRBJ1-4; no firm D call. V was cut by 8 bases and J by 8 bases, with 9 bases left in between. The CDR3 sequence is 11 residues long. Germline V gene lookup returns CDR1 MNHEY and CDR2 SVGAGI. Written as DNA, the CDR3 is TGTGCCAGCTTTCTCTCCGAAAAACTGTTTTTT. Its translation: CASFLSEKLFF.